This T cell receptor beta chain was recorded in a study of T cells after yellow fever vaccination. The trim removed 2 bases at V and 0 bases at J, leaving 7 bases unmatched. This CDR3 spans 17 amino acids. Germline-derived CDR1 and CDR2 are MNHEY and SMNVEV (reference sequence). TCRdb analysed the 5' RACE reads with MiXCR anew, one entry per CDR3 protein. In the table there are more than 65,000 distinct CDR3 sequences, 5.5% to 7.5% of which are singletons. This clonotype was picked up many times. This receptor was identified in a man in his late teens or twenties who received the YFV17D yellow fever vaccine. V gene TRBV27 combines with J gene TRBJ2-4; 7 nucleotides line up with TRBD1. Specimen: CD4+ T cells sorted from PBMCs, collected approximately 15 days after the first yellow fever vaccination. CDR3 DNA: TGTGCCAGCAGTTTAAGGGCAGGGGGAGTAGCCAAAAACATTCAGTACTTC. Translated, it gives CASSLRAGGVAKNIQYF.